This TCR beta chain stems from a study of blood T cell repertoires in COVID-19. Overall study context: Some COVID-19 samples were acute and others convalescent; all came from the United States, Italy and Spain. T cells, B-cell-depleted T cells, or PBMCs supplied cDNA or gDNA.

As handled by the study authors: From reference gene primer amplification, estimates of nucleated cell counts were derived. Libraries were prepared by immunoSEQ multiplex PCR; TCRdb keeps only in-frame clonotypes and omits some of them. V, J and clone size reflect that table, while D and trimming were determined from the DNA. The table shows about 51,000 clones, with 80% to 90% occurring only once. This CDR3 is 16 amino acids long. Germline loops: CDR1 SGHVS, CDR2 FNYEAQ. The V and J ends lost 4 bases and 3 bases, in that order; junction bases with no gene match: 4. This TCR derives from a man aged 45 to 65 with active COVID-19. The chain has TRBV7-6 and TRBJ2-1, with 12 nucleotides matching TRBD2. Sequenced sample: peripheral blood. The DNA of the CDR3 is TGTGCCAGCAGCTCGGGACTAGCGGGCTACTACAATGAGCAGTTCTTC. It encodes CASSSGLAGYYNEQFF.